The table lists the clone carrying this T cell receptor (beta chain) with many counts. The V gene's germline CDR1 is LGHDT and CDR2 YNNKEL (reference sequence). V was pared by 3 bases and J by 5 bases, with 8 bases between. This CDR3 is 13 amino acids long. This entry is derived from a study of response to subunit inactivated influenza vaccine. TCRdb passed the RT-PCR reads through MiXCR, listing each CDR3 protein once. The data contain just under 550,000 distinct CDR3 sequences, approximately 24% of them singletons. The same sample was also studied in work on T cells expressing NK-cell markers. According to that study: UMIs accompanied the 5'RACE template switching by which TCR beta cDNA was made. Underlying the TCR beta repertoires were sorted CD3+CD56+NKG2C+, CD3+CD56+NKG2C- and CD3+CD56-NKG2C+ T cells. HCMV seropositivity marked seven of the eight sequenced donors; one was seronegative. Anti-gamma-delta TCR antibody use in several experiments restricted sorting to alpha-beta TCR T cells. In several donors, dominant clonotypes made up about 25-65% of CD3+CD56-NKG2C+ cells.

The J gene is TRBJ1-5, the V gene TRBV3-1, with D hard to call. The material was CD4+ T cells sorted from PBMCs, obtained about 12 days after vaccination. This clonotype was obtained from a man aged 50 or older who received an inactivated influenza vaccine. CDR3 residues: CASSQWIDQPQHF. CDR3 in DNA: TGTGCCAGCAGCCAGTGGATCGATCAGCCCCAGCATTTT.